The 13 T cell receptor beta chains below were found in one sample sequenced in a study of tumor and adjacent non-tumor tissue in lung cancer. Three rounds of nested PCR, following a modified ARM-PCR protocol, produced the TCRbeta library. One entry per CDR3 protein, called by TCRdb with MiXCR from the multiplex PCR reads. The repertoire holds some 68,000 distinct CDR3 sequences, about 77% seen once, with over 35% in the top ten. RNA was extracted from bulk tissue without any cell sorting. The normal lung tissue was taken more than 3 cm from the tumor edge. The specimen was distant non-tumor lung tissue. These receptors originate from a man aged 60-69 years with non-small cell lung cancer.

A remark on this clonotype: Just one base apart from a much larger clone, this may be a read error. The chain uses TRBV4-1 and TRBJ1-6; a possible D gene is TRBD1 (5 bases). CDR3 length equals 17 residues. CDR1 is MGHRA, CDR2 YSYEKL, per germline. The CDR3 DNA sequence: TGCGCCAGCAGCCAAGTCTTTTACAAGGGGAGTCGATCACCCCCCCACTTT. Its protein product is CASSQVFYKGSRSPPHF.

This clonotype was seen only a few times. Compared with germline, one end of the junction differs, possibly owing to a read error. The chain links TRBV4-1 to TRBJ2-7; 7 bases fit TRBD2. Looked up from germline, CDR1 is MGHRA and CDR2 is YSYEKL. This CDR3 is built from 15 residues. The CDR3 nucleotides are TGCGCCAACAGCTATGGACTAGGCGAGGAGAACGAGCAGTACTTC. This codes for CANSYGLGEENEQYF.

Comment on this clonotype: A read error may account for a junction end that differs from germline. The V gene is TRBV4-2, the J gene TRBJ1-4; D may be TRBD1 (6 bases). CDR3 length equals 17 residues. CDR1 LGHNA and CDR2 YNFKEQ come from the germline V gene. In nucleotides, the CDR3 is TGTGCCAGCAGCCAAGAATCAGGCTACAGGGTTGATGAAAAGCTGTTTTTT. This encodes CASSQESGYRVDEKLFF.

This clonotype was detected only once. This chain links TRBV11-1 with TRBJ2-3, with 9 bases that match TRBD1. CDR1 is SGHAT and CDR2 is FQDESV in the germline V gene (reference sequence). The CDR3 length is 15 residues. Germline trimming cut 6 bases from V and 10 bases from J; bases unmatched to any gene: 14. CDR3 sequence (DNA): TGTGCCAGCAGTCCCGGGACAGGGTTGACATATGCGCAGTATTTT. Amino acids: CASSPGTGLTYAQYF.

In regard to this clonotype: The CDR3 does not close with the conserved phenylalanine or tryptophan, likely indicating a read error. This chain uses TRBV5-6 with TRBJ1-1, with TRBD1 as a possible D gene (6 bases). V was pared by 4 bases and J by 7 bases, with 23 bases between. The CDR3 consists of 16 residues. Germline V gives CDR1 SGHDT, CDR2 YYEEEE. CDR3 amino acids: CASSIQAGLGDIEAFY. CDR3 nucleotides: TGTGCCAGCAGCATACAGGCGGGACTTGGGGACATTGAAGCTTTCTAT.

This clonotype occurred many times. The chain recombines TRBV20-1 with TRBJ2-7; 9 positions agree with TRBD1. The CDR3 covers 15 residues. Per germline, CDR1 DFQATT and CDR2 SNEGSKA (reference sequence). Losses at the gene ends were 1 base for V and 4 bases for J; bases not matched to a gene: 8. As DNA, the CDR3 is TGCAGTGCTAGAGCCCTCCGGACAGGGGATTACGAGCAGTACTTC. Its translation is CSARALRTGDYEQYF.

A remark on this clonotype: The germline gene is not matched at one end of the junction; a read error may be the cause. The chain carries TRBV7-8 and TRBJ2-3; TRBD2 matches 11 bases. The CDR3 spans 15 residues. CDR1 SGHVS and CDR2 FQNEAQ come from the germline V gene. DNA of the CDR3: TGTGCCAGCAGCGGTACTAGCGGGAGAAGCGATACGCAAAATTTT. It encodes CASSGTSGRSDTQNF.

As to this clonotype: The CDR3 ends on some other residue instead of the conserved phenylalanine or tryptophan, so this is likely a read error. The chain has TRBV13 and TRBJ2-3, with D possibly being TRBD1 (5 bases). The CDR3 runs to 15 residues. CDR1 and CDR2 (germline): PRHDT, FYEKMQ (reference sequence). CDR3 loop: CASSLARQSTDTQYL. The DNA of the CDR3 is TGTGCCAGCAGCTTAGCGAGACAGAGCACAGATACACAGTATCTT.

As to this clonotype: The junction differs from germline at one of its ends, possibly a read error. V gene TRBV11-2 combines with J gene TRBJ1-1; D not resolved. This CDR3 has 14 amino acids. From germline, CDR1 is SGHAT and CDR2 FQNNGV. CDR3 loop: CASSLVGMNTEASF. In nucleotides, the CDR3 is TGTGCCAGCAGTTTAGTTGGGATGAACACTGAAGCTTCCTTT.

This clonotype has just a few counts. A single base separates this from a much larger clone, so it may be a read error. J is TRBJ2-5 and V is TRBV5-1, with TRBD2 identical over 12 bases. With V trimmed by 7 bases and J by 4 bases, 8 bases remained unmatched. The CDR3 consists of 15 residues. CDR1 and CDR2 from the germline V gene are SGHRS and YFSETQ. The CDR3 coding sequence is TGCGCCAGCGGCGACCTAGCGGGAGGGGGAGAGACCCAGTACTTC. Protein product: CASGDLAGGGETQYF.

The chain links TRBV6-6 to TRBJ2-2; no reliable D call. The germline CDR1 and CDR2 sequences are MNHNY and SVGAGI (reference sequence). CDR3 size: 14 residues. V was shortened by 4 bases and J by 6 bases, with 12 bases between the two germline ends. CDR3 coding DNA: TGTGCCAGCAGTTCCACATGGGTCGCCGGGGAGCTGTTTTTT. It encodes CASSSTWVAGELFF.

With regard to this clonotype: A read error may account for a junction end that differs from germline. The chain is built from TRBV6-5 and TRBJ1-1; D unclear. The CDR3 has 13 residues. The germline CDR1 and CDR2 sequences are MNHEY and SVGAGI. CDR3 coding DNA: TGTGCCGGCAGTTCTGGTTCCTACACTGAAGCTTTCTTT. Translation: CAGSSGSYTEAFF.

The chain joins TRBV4-1 to TRBJ2-7; D is possibly TRBD2 (6 bases). The V and J ends lost 0 bases and 3 bases respectively, with 12 bases between them. CDR1 is MGHRA and CDR2 is YSYEKL in the germline V gene. The CDR3 loop spans 15 amino acids. CDR3 amino acids: CASSQEQWRVYEQYF. CDR3 sequence (DNA): TGCGCCAGCAGCCAAGAACAGTGGAGGGTCTACGAGCAGTACTTC.